This record looks at one T cell receptor beta chain sequence and its context. The CDR3 has 15 residues. V gave up 4 bases and J gave up 0 bases, with 14 bases separating them. Germline-derived CDR1 and CDR2 are SGDLS and YYNGEE. This record belongs to a study of technical replicates of blood from a few donors. Here immunoSEQ multiplex PCR was the method, and the copy in TCRdb shows in-frame clones only, minus some. The sample has around 53,000 clones, about 82% seen once. The sample consisted of PBMCs. The receptor comes from a human donor in good health. Some clones in this sample may be carry-over from other donors' samples. The chain has TRBV9 and TRBJ2-7; weak D call: TRBD1 (6 bases). CDR3: CASSPGVLSSYEQYF. CDR3 sequence (DNA): TGTGCCAGCAGCCCAGGGGTTTTGAGCTCCTACGAGCAGTACTTC. The whole variable domain, remainder taken from reference TRBV9 and TRBJ2-7, is DSGVTQTPKHLITATGQRVTLRCSPRSGDLSVYWYQQSLDQGLQFLIQYYNGEERAKGNILERFSAQQFPDLHSELNLSSLELGDSALYFCASSPGVLSSYEQYFGPGTRLTVT.